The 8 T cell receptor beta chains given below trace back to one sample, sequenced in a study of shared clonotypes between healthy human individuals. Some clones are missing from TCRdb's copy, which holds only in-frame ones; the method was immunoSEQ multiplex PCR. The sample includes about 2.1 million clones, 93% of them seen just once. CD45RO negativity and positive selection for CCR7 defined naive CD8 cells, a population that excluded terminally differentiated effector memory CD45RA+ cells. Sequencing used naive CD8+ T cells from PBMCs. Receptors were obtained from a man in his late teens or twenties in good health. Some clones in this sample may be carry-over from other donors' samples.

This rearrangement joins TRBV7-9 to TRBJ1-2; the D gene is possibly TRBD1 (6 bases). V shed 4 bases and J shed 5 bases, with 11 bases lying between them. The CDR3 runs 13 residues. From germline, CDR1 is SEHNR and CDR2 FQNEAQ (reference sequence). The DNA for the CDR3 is TGTGCCAGCAGCTCTAACAGGGCGTATGGCTACACCTTC. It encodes CASSSNRAYGYTF. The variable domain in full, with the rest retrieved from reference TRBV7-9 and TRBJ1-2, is DTGVSQNPRHKITKRGQNVTFRCDPISEHNRLYWYRQTLGQGPEFLTYFQNEAQLEKSRLLSDRFSAERPKGSFSTLEIQRTEQGDSAMYLCASSSNRAYGYTFGSGTRLTVV.

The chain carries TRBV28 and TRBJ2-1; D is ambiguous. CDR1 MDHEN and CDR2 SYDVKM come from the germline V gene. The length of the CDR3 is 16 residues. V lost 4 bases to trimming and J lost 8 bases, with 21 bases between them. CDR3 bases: TGTGCCAGCAGTTCCCTCGCACTCCTAGAATGGTATGAGCAGTTCTTC. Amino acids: CASSSLALLEWYEQFF.

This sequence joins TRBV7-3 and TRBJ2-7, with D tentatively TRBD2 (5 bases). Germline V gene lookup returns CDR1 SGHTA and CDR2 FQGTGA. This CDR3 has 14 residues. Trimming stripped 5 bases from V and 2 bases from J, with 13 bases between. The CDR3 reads CASSLSPGTYEQYF. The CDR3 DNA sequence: TGTGCCAGCAGCCTCTCCCCCGGGACCTACGAGCAGTACTTC.

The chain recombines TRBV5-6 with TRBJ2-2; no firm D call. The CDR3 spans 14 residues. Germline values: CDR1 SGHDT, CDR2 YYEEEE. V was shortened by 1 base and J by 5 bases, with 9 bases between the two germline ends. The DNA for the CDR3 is TGTGCCAGCAGCTTGAATTTGGGGACCGGGGAGCTGTTTTTT. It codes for CASSLNLGTGELFF.

CDR3 coding DNA: TGTGCCAGCAGCGCCCTACGACAGGATTACTATGGCTACACCTTC. This translates into CASSALRQDYYGYTF. This rearrangement joins TRBV9 to TRBJ1-2, with D perhaps matching TRBD1 (6 bases). V lost 3 bases to trimming and J lost 3 bases, with 15 bases between them. CDR3 length equals 15 residues. Germline CDR1 SGDLS, CDR2 YYNGEE.

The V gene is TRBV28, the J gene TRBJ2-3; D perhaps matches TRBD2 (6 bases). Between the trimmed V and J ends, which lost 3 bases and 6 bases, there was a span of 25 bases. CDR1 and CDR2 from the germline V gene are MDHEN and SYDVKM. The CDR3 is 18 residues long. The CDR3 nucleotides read TGTGCCAGCAGTTTCGCGTTGGTCGGGGGAGGCCCACGGGATACGCAGTATTTT. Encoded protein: CASSFALVGGGPRDTQYF.

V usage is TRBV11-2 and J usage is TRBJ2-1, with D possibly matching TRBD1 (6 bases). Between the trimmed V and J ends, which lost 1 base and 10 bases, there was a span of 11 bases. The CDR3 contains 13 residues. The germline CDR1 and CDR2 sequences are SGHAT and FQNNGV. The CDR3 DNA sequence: TGTGCCAGCAGCTTAGCCAGGGGCAGGGAGCAGTTCTTC. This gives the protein CASSLARGREQFF.

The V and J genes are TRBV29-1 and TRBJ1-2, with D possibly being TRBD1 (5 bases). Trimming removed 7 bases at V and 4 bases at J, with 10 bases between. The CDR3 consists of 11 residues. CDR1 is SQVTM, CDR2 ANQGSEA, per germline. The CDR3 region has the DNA TGCAGCGCGGAGGGACTCTATGGCTACACCTTC. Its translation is CSAEGLYGYTF.